This T cell receptor (beta chain) was obtained from a study of blood T cell repertoires in COVID-19. Study-level information: Sources were T cells, B-cell-depleted T cells, or PBMCs; the material itself was cDNA or gDNA.

Methods used by the authors: Using reference gene primer amplification, nucleated cell counts were estimated. Here immunoSEQ multiplex PCR was the method, and the copy in TCRdb shows in-frame clones only, minus some. Clone size and the V and J calls come from that table; the DNA yielded D and trimming. Here the sample spans about 440,000 clones, about 90% being singletons. In assigning cohorts, the study relied on participant-reported clinical history. The V end was cut by 4 bases, the J end by 5 bases, with 16 bases between. CDR1 and CDR2 from the germline V gene are SGHRS and YFSETQ. This CDR3 has 16 residues.

The TCR was taken from a young woman with acute COVID-19. Sequencing used PBMCs or T cells enriched from blood (not recorded which). The chain joins TRBV5-1 to TRBJ1-6; TRBD1 might be the D (6 bases). The DNA for the CDR3 is TGCGCCAGCAGCAAGACAACAGGGAACAATAATTCACCCCTCCACTTT. It codes for CASSKTTGNNNSPLHF. Using reference TRBV5-1 and TRBJ1-6 for the parts outside the CDR3, the full variable domain is KAGVTQTPRYLIKTRGQQVTLSCSPISGHRSVSWYQQTPGQGLQFLFEYFSETQRNKGNFPGRFSGRQFSNSRSEMNVSTLELGDSALYLCASSKTTGNNNSPLHFGNGTRLTVT.